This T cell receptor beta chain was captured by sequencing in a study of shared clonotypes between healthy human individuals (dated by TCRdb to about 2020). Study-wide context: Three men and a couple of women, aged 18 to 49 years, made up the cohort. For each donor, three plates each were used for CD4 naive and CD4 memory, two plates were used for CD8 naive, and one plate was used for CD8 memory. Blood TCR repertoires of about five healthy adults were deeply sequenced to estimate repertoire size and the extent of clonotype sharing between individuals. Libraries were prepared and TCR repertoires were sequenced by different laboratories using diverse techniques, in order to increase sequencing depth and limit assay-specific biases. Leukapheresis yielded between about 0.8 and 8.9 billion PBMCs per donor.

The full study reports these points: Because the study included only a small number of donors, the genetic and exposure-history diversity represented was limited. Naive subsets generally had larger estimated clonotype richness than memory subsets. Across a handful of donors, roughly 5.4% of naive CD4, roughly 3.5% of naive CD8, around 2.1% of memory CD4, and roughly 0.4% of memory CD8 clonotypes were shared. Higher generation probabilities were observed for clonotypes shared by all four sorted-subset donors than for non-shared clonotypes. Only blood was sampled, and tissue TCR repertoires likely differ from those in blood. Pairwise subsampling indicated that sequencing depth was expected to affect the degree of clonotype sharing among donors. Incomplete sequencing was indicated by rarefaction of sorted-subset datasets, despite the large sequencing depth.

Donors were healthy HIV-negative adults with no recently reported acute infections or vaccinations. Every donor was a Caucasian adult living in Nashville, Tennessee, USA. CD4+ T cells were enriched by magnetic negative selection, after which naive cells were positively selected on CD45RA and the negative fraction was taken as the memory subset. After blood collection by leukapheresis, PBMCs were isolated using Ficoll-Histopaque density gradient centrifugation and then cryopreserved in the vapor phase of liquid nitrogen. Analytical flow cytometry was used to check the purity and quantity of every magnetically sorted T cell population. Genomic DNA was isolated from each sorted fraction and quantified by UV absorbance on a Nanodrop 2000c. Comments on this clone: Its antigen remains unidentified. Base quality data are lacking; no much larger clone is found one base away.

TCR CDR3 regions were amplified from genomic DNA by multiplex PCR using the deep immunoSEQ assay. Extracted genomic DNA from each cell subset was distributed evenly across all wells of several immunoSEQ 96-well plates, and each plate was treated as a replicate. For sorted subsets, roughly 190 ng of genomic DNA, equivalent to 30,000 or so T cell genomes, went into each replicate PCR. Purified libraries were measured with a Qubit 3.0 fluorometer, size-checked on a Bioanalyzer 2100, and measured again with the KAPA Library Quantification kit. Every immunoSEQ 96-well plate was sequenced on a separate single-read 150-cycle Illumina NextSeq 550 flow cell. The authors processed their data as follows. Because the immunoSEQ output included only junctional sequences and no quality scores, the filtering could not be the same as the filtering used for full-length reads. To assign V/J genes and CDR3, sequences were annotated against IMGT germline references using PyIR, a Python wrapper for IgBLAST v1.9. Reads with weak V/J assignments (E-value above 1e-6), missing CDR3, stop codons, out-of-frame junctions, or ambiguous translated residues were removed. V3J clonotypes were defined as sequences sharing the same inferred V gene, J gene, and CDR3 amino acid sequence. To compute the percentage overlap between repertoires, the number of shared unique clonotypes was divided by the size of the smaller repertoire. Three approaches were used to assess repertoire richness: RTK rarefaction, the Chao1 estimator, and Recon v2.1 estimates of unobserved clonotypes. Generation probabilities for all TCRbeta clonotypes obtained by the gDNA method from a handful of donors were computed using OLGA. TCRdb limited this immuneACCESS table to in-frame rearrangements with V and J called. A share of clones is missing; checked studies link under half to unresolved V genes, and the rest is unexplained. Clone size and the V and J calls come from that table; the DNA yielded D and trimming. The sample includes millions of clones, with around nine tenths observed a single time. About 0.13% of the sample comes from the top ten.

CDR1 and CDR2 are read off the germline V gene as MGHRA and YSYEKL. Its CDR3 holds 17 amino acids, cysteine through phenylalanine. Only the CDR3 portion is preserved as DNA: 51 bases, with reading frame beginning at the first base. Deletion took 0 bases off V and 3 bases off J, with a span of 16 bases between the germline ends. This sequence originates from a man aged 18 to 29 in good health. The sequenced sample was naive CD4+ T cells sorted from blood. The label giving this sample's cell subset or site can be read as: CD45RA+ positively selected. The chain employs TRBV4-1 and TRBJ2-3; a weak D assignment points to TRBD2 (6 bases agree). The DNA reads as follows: TGCGCCAGCAGCCAAGAGGGCGGGGAGTCAAGGACAGATACGCAGTATTTT. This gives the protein CASSQEGGESRTDTQYF.